These T cell receptor beta chains were read from a single sample in a study of blood T cell repertoires in COVID-19. Data came from immunoSEQ multiplex PCR; TCRdb stores just in-frame clones and leaves some out. This table holds approximately 100,000 clones, around 89% found once. Sequenced material: peripheral blood. The source of these receptors is a woman aged 80 or over with acute or convalescent COVID-19. Both conserved end residues are part of each CDR3. The order of the fields is J gene, CDR3 length, D gene, V gene, clone size, CDR3 protein, CDR3 DNA. A D gene is named only where the DNA matches it firmly. Only some rows state a clone size, as once, few, many or a class for expanded clones.

TRBJ1-1 13 . TRBV10-1 . CATQAFLGSEAFF TGCGCCACCCAGGCGTTTCTCGGCTCTGAAGCTTTCTTT
TRBJ2-7 15 . TRBV5-1 few CASSIGQSRFYEQYF TGCGCCAGCAGCATAGGACAGAGCCGGTTCTACGAGCAGTACTTC
TRBJ2-7 14 . TRBV5-1 . CASSLDAGIYEQYF TGCGCCAGCAGCTTGGATGCGGGTATCTACGAGCAGTACTTC
TRBJ2-3 15 . TRBV9 . CASSVAPGSTDTQYF TGTGCCAGCAGCGTAGCGCCAGGAAGCACAGATACGCAGTATTTT
TRBJ1-2 14 TRBD1 TRBV3-1/TRBV3-2 . CASSETGGGYGYTF TGTGCCAGCAGCGAGACAGGGGGCGGCTATGGCTACACCTTC
TRBJ2-6 16 . TRBV18 . CASSRPDSSGANVLTF TGTGCCAGCTCCCGCCCGGACAGCTCTGGGGCCAACGTCCTGACTTTC
TRBJ1-1 13 . TRBV19 . CASSEVRGTEAFF TGTGCCAGTAGTGAAGTAAGGGGCACTGAAGCTTTCTTT
TRBJ2-5 14 . TRBV27 . CASSYGTFGETQYF TGTGCCAGCAGTTACGGGACTTTTGGGGAGACCCAGTACTTC
TRBJ1-2 15 TRBD1 TRBV25-1 . CASSDPGQGVVGYTF TGTGCCAGCAGTGACCCTGGACAGGGGGTTGTTGGCTACACCTTC
TRBJ1-5 16 TRBD1 TRBV28 . CASRYTRGPPNQPQHF TGTGCCAGCAGGTATACCAGGGGGCCTCCCAATCAGCCCCAGCATTTT
TRBJ1-3 15 TRBD1 TRBV11-3 . CASSRDSNSGNTIYF TGTGCCAGCAGCCGGGACAGCAACTCTGGAAACACCATATATTTT
TRBJ2-7 14 TRBD1 TRBV9 . CASSATDRSYEQYF TGTGCCAGCAGCGCGACGGACAGGAGCTACGAGCAGTACTTC
TRBJ1-1 13 . TRBV5-1 . CASSLRGGTEAFF TGCGCCAGCAGCTTACGGGGTGGCACTGAAGCTTTCTTT
TRBJ1-5 17 TRBD1 TRBV19 . CASSLARTGPSNQPQHF TGTGCCAGTAGTCTGGCCAGGACAGGGCCAAGCAATCAGCCCCAGCATTTT
TRBJ1-4 14 . TRBV5-1 . CASSFWAFNEKLFF TGCGCCAGCAGCTTCTGGGCTTTTAATGAAAAACTGTTTTTT
TRBJ2-7 18 TRBD2 TRBV3-1/TRBV3-2 . CASSPQAAGTRVSYEQYF TGTGCCAGCAGCCCCCAAGCCGCCGGGACTAGAGTTTCCTACGAGCAGTACTTC
TRBJ2-7 12 . TRBV18 . CASSPQAGEQYF TGTGCCAGCTCACCACAGGCAGGCGAGCAGTACTTC
TRBJ2-1 15 TRBD2 TRBV10-2 . CASSNLAGVYNEQFF TGCGCCAGCAGTAATCTAGCGGGGGTCTACAATGAGCAGTTCTTC
TRBJ2-2 15 . TRBV5-1 few CASSPLASGTGELFF TGCGCCAGCAGCCCCCTAGCTTCGGGCACCGGGGAGCTGTTTTTT
TRBJ2-2 16 . TRBV5-1 . CASSLAMGLNTGELFF TGCGCCAGCAGCTTGGCTATGGGACTCAACACCGGGGAGCTGTTTTTT
TRBJ2-5 15 TRBD1 TRBV29-1 . CSVRRWTGGKETQYF TGCAGCGTTAGGAGGTGGACAGGGGGCAAGGAGACCCAGTACTTC
TRBJ2-1 15 TRBD2 TRBV5-1 few CASSWTSPRYGEQFF TGCGCCAGCAGCTGGACTAGTCCCAGGTACGGTGAGCAGTTCTTC